This T cell receptor beta chain was sequenced for a study of CD8 T cells in ankylosing spondylitis. Findings and limits, study-wide: Blood of patients with ankylosing spondylitis appeared to be characterized by a TCR beta motif of several highly homologous variants.

As the method for making TCR beta libraries, quantitative 5'-RACE with molecular barcodes was used. TCRdb re-analysed the 5' RACE reads in MiXCR, keeping a single row per CDR3 protein. The sample lists under 30,000 distinct CDR3 sequences; 7.9% were seen once. This clonotype has more than one count but fewer than ten. The antigen is unknown. This receptor was obtained from a male donor with ankylosing spondylitis or in good health (not recorded which). The specimen was blood.

The chain's CDR3 is CSARPGTAYNEQFF. The DNA for the CDR3 is TGCAGTGCTAGGCCTGGGACAGCCTACAATGAGCAGTTCTTC. The rearrangement joins TRBV20-1 to TRBJ2-1, with TRBD1 identical over 7 bases. The V gene's germline CDR1 is DFQATT and CDR2 SNEGSKA (reference sequence). CDR3 length equals 14 residues. V gave up 3 bases and J gave up 2 bases; unmatched junction bases: 4.